One sample yielded the 19 T cell receptor beta chains listed below, sequenced in a study of blood T cells in healthy people across ages. The second PCR ran roughly 7 to 12 cycles with a sample-barcoded 5' primer and J-beta primers. TCRdb ran MiXCR on the 5' RACE reads and lists one entry per CDR3 protein. Among 800,000 or so distinct CDR3 sequences listed, roughly 25% were seen once. A further study also used this sample, focusing on T cells of mothers and their children.

The specimen sequenced was blood. The receptors stem from a boy aged 10-17 years in good health.

The chain links TRBV15 to TRBJ2-5, with a possible D match to TRBD1 (5 bases). The CDR3 runs 14 residues. The germline V and J ends were trimmed by 1 base and 1 base, with 7 bases remaining between them. Germline CDR1 and CDR2: LNHNV and YYDKDF (reference sequence). The CDR3 sequence is CATSRVDSQETQYF. CDR3 DNA sequence: TGTGCCACCAGCAGAGTTGACAGCCAAGAGACCCAGTACTTC.

This clonotype was recorded a few times. The J gene is TRBJ2-5, the V gene TRBV12-3 or TRBV12-4, with a weak D call TRBD2 (6 bases). The ends were cut back, 7 bases at V and 0 bases at J, with 9 bases in the middle. The CDR3 contains 13 residues. The CDR3 region is CASTRENQETQYF. The CDR3 coding sequence is TGTGCCAGCACCCGGGAGAACCAAGAGACCCAGTACTTC.

The V gene is TRBV7-9, the J gene TRBJ2-1, with TRBD2 matching 10 bases. Germline V gene sequence: CDR1 SEHNR, CDR2 FQNEAQ (reference sequence). J lost 5 bases, V lost 4 bases, and 8 bases had no gene match. This CDR3 comprises 16 residues. For the CDR3, the DNA is TGTGCCAGCAGCTGGCCGGGACTAGCGACCGACAATGAGCAGTTCTTC. It specifies CASSWPGLATDNEQFF.

The chain is built from TRBV20-1 and TRBJ2-5; possibly TRBD1 or TRBD2 for D (7 bases each). From germline, CDR1 is DFQATT and CDR2 SNEGSKA (reference sequence). V was clipped by 5 bases and J by 5 bases, with 21 bases between them. There are 15 residues in the CDR3. CDR3 DNA sequence: TGCAGTGCTCTAAAGCGGGACAGCCTCGCTGAGACCCAGTACTTC. Encoded protein: CSALKRDSLAETQYF.

The chain is built from TRBV7-9 and TRBJ1-5, with D maybe TRBD1 (6 bases). Looked up from germline, CDR1 is SEHNR and CDR2 is FQNEAQ (reference sequence). V shed 5 bases and J shed 5 bases, with 10 bases lying between them. CDR3 length: 13 residues. CDR3 coding DNA: TGTGCCAGCAGCCAAAAGGGGGATCAGCCCCAGCATTTT. Its translation: CASSQKGDQPQHF. The full variable domain, completed using reference TRBV7-9 and TRBJ1-5, is DTGVSQNPRHKITKRGQNVTFRCDPISEHNRLYWYRQTLGQGPEFLTYFQNEAQLEKSRLLSDRFSAERPKGSFSTLEIQRTEQGDSAMYLCASSQKGDQPQHFGDGTRLSIL.

The chain links TRBV28 to TRBJ2-5; maybe TRBD1 (6 bases). Germline values: CDR1 MDHEN, CDR2 SYDVKM. The CDR3 spans 14 residues. With 6 bases removed from V and 4 bases from J, the gap between germline ends came to 15 bases. This CDR3 is CASRLPLTGETQYF. Here the CDR3 DNA reads TGTGCCAGCAGATTGCCCTTGACAGGAGAGACCCAGTACTTC.

This clonotype was counted between two and nine times. This chain uses TRBV7-9 with TRBJ2-5, with a weak D call TRBD2 (6 bases). This CDR3 spans 15 amino acids. Trimming stripped 0 bases from V and 5 bases from J, with 13 bases between. Germline V lookup: CDR1 SEHNR, CDR2 FQNEAQ (reference sequence). CDR3 sequence: CASSLAAGPPETQYF. CDR3 nucleotides: TGTGCCAGCAGCTTAGCGGCGGGACCCCCTGAGACCCAGTACTTC. The complete variable domain, with remaining parts taken from reference TRBV7-9 and TRBJ2-5, reads DTGVSQNPRHKITKRGQNVTFRCDPISEHNRLYWYRQTLGQGPEFLTYFQNEAQLEKSRLLSDRFSAERPKGSFSTLEIQRTEQGDSAMYLCASSLAAGPPETQYFGPGTRLLVL.

The rearrangement uses TRBV9 and TRBJ2-2, with D possibly being TRBD1 or TRBD2 (5 bases each). CDR1 and CDR2 (germline): SGDLS, YYNGEE. CDR3 size: 15 residues. V was shortened by 0 bases and J by 4 bases, with 10 bases between the two germline ends. Here the CDR3 DNA reads TGTGCCAGCAGCGTAGCGTCGGGGCCCACCGGGGAGCTGTTTTTT. This gives the protein CASSVASGPTGELFF.

The chain has TRBV6-5 and TRBJ2-7; 8 positions agree with TRBD1. With the DNA end fitting TRBJ2-5 better, the J assignment may be wrong. The CDR3 has 13 residues. Germline-derived CDR1 and CDR2 are MNHEY and SVGAGI. CDR3 loop: CASNTGGSETQYF. The CDR3 DNA reads TGTGCCAGCAATACAGGGGGGTCAGAGACCCAGTACTTC.

The chain links TRBV4-1 to TRBJ2-7; tentatively, D is TRBD1 (6 bases). CDR1 and CDR2 from the germline V gene are MGHRA and YSYEKL. The CDR3 spans 15 residues. V lost 0 bases, J lost 3 bases, and 12 bases lay in between. The CDR3 DNA reads TGCGCCAGCAGCCAAGATGACAGGAGCTACTACGAGCAGTACTTC. Its protein product is CASSQDDRSYYEQYF.

The gene calls are TRBV20-1 and TRBJ2-3; D might be TRBD2 (6 bases). With 1 base removed from V and 2 bases from J, the gap between germline ends came to 13 bases. The CDR3 totals 15 residues. Germline V gene lookup returns CDR1 DFQATT and CDR2 SNEGSKA (reference sequence). In DNA form, the CDR3 reads TGCAGTGCTAGAGTAGGCGGGACCAACACAGATACGCAGTATTTT. Encoded protein: CSARVGGTNTDTQYF.

This rearrangement joins TRBV28 to TRBJ2-1; D remains unclear. The CDR3 spans 14 residues. The V end lost 3 bases, the J end lost 0 bases, and 6 bases lay between the germline ends. From germline, CDR1 is MDHEN and CDR2 SYDVKM. The CDR3 coding sequence is TGTGCCAGCAGTTTGTTTAGCTCCTACAATGAGCAGTTCTTC. Translation gives CASSLFSSYNEQFF.

This clonotype has at least ten counts. The V gene is TRBV7-6, the J gene TRBJ2-5, with 8 bases identical to TRBD1. With V trimmed by 5 bases and J by 5 bases, 10 bases remained unmatched. Germline-derived CDR1 and CDR2 are SGHVS and FNYEAQ. The CDR3 spans 15 residues. DNA of the CDR3: TGTGCCAGCAGCCTCAACGCAGGGGGCCGGGAGACCCAGTACTTC. Its translation is CASSLNAGGRETQYF.

This sequence joins TRBV27 and TRBJ1-1; D unresolved. Trimming removed 4 bases at V and 7 bases at J, with 13 bases between. Germline lookup yields CDR1 MNHEY and CDR2 SMNVEV (reference sequence). There are 13 residues in the CDR3. This chain's CDR3 is CASSSPPGGEAFF. The CDR3 nucleotides are TGTGCCAGCAGTTCCCCCCCAGGAGGTGAAGCTTTCTTT.

The rearrangement joins TRBV10-3 to TRBJ2-1; maybe TRBD2 (6 bases). This CDR3 is built from 15 residues. Germline V gene data show CDR1 as ENHRY and CDR2 as SYGVKD. V lost 4 bases and J 4 bases, leaving 14 bases between the germline ends. The CDR3 DNA follows: TGTGCCATCAGTGGAGGGCGGGAAGATTACAATGAGCAGTTCTTC. As protein: CAISGGREDYNEQFF.

This clonotype was observed a handful of times. The V and J genes are TRBV20-1 and TRBJ1-1, with a possible D match to TRBD1 (5 bases). The CDR3 runs 14 residues. Looked up from germline, CDR1 is DFQATT and CDR2 is SNEGSKA (reference sequence). The V end lost 1 base, the J end lost 4 bases, and 13 bases lay between the germline ends. CDR3 loop: CSARVEGMSTEAFF. CDR3 bases: TGCAGTGCTAGAGTTGAGGGGATGTCCACTGAAGCTTTCTTT.

The J gene is TRBJ1-2, the V gene TRBV7-8, with TRBD1 matching over 8 bases. Germline values: CDR1 SGHVS, CDR2 FQNEAQ. CDR3 length equals 14 residues. V shed 5 bases and J 6 bases; nucleotides not matched to a gene: 8. CDR3 bases: TGTGCCAGCAGCCCGGACAGGGCTTGGAATGGCTACACCTTC. Residues: CASSPDRAWNGYTF.

This clonotype was seen only a few times. J is TRBJ1-4 and V is TRBV28; D remains unclear. CDR3 length: 12 amino acids. Germline CDR1 and CDR2: MDHEN and SYDVKM. Trimming pared 2 bases from V and 11 bases from J, leaving 9 bases between. The CDR3 here is CASSLGSFKLFF. As DNA, the CDR3 is TGTGCCAGCAGTTTAGGCAGTTTCAAACTGTTTTTT.

In its sample, this clonotype was seen a few times. The chain uses TRBV12-3 or TRBV12-4 and TRBJ2-5, with TRBD2 as a possible D gene (5 bases). The end of the DNA aligns better with TRBJ2-1, so the J call may be wrong. This CDR3 has 16 amino acids. CDR3 amino acids: CASSLSTSFRDNEQFF. CDR3 bases: TGTGCCAGCAGTTTATCCACTAGTTTTAGGGACAATGAGCAGTTCTTC.